The clone carrying this TCR beta chain was recorded a few times. The junction does not match germline at one end; this may be a read error. Original handling: Reference gene primer amplification gave estimated nucleated cell counts. Sequencing was performed with immunoSEQ multiplex PCR; in TCRdb, only in-frame clones are kept and a portion is missing. That table supplies the V and J calls and clone size; D and trimming were determined from the DNA. Among 95,000 to 150,000 clones listed, around 76% were seen once. The data belong to a study of blood T cell repertoires in COVID-19. Background on the study: Spain, Italy and the United States supplied samples that represented acute and convalescent COVID-19.

There are 14 residues in the CDR3. CDR1 is MGHRA and CDR2 is YSYEKL in the germline V gene. Material for sequencing was peripheral blood. V usage is TRBV4-1 and J usage is TRBJ1-3; D possibly corresponds to TRBD1 (6 bases). The receptor's source is a man aged 65 to 85 with acute or convalescent COVID-19. The CDR3 region is CASRQVPGVDTIYF. CDR3 coding DNA: TGCGCCAGCAGACAAGTCCCAGGGGTGGACACCATATATTTT.